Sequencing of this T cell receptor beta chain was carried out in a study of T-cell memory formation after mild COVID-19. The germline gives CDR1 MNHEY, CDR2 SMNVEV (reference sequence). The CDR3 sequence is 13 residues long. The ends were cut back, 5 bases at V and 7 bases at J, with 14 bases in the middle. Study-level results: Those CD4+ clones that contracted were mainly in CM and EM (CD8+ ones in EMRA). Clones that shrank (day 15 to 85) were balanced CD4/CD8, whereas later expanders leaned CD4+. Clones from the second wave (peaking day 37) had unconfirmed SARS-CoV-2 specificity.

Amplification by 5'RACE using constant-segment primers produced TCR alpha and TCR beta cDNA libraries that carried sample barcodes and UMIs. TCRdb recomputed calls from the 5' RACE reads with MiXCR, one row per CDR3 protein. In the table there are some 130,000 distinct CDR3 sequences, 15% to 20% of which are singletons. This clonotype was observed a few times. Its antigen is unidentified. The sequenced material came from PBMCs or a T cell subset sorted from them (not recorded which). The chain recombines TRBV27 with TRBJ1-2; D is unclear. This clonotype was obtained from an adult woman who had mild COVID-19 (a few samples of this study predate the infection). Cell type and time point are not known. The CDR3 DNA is TGTGCCAGCAGTCCCAAGGATGCTAGTGGCTACACCTTC. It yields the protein CASSPKDASGYTF.